This T cell receptor beta chain was profiled in a study of Ad26.COV2.S vaccination and SARS-CoV-2 variants. About the study: Doses of Ad26.COV2.S were injected into muscle once or twice, 56 days apart. Study-wide results and limits: Vaccinees showed greater spike-specific TCR breadth than placebo recipients.

Trimming shortened V by 3 bases and J by 5 bases, and 13 bases separated the two germline ends. The V gene's germline CDR1 is KGHSH and CDR2 LQKENI. The CDR3 has 14 amino acids. Clones were read by immunoSEQ multiplex PCR, and TCRdb kept only the in-frame ones, dropping some. Among roughly 500,000 clones listed, 70% to 90% were seen once. This clone has a single count. Its specificity is not known. The treatment here: approximately 18 received Ad26.COV2.S at low or high dose, single or two shots; 5 received placebo; per-sample allocation not given. Collection of the samples took place on day 63 after the first injection of vaccine or placebo. An adult aged 18-55 years in Boston served as the donor. An Ad26 vector carrying the Wuhan-strain SARS-CoV-2 spike served as the vaccine.

Material: peripheral blood, obtained in a trial of Ad26.COV2.S vaccine versus placebo. This chain connects TRBV18 to TRBJ1-2, with D possibly being TRBD1 (5 bases). The origin of this receptor is a person aged 18-60 years who received the Ad26.COV2.S COVID-19 vaccine or a placebo. CDR3 bases: TGTGCCAGCTCACCCCCGGGACGGCTATATGGCTACACCTTC. Amino acid sequence: CASSPPGRLYGYTF.